Presented here are 24 T cell receptor beta chains from one specimen sequenced in a study of T cells in tuberculosis. Time point: new active TB diagnosis, blood taken before or within 7 days of starting treatment. Clones were read by immunoSEQ multiplex PCR, and TCRdb kept only the in-frame ones, dropping some. The sample shows about 49,000 clones, about 95% of them seen only once. The sample was PBMCs, taken at tuberculosis diagnosis. Every receptor here comes from an adult with tuberculosis.

The V and J genes are TRBV25-1 and TRBJ1-1, with D perhaps matching TRBD1 (6 bases). V was trimmed by 7 bases and J by 6 bases, leaving 9 bases between them. The germline gives CDR1 MGHDK, CDR2 SYGVNS. This CDR3 region has 11 residues. The CDR3 DNA follows: TGTGCCAGCAAGGGGGTAGCTGAAGCTTTCTTT. This encodes CASKGVAEAFF. Full variable domain (missing parts from reference TRBV25-1 and TRBJ1-1): EADIYQTPRYLVIGTGKKITLECSQTMGHDKMYWYQQDPGMELHLIHYSYGVNSTEKGDLSSESTVSRIRTEHFPLTLESARPSHTSQYLCASKGVAEAFFGQGTRLTVV.

This clone came up once. The chain links TRBV30 to TRBJ1-3; D is undetermined. The V and J ends lost 2 bases and 4 bases respectively, with 6 bases between them. In germline, CDR1 is GTSNPN, CDR2 SVGIG (reference sequence). The CDR3 is 12 amino acids. The DNA of the CDR3 is TGTGCCTGGAGTTTAGCGGGAAACACCATATATTTT. It encodes CAWSLAGNTIYF.

The chain employs TRBV21-1 and TRBJ2-7; the table gives TRBD1 as D, unverified against the DNA. TRBV21-1 is marked as a pseudogene. The CDR3 contains 16 residues. As DNA, the CDR3 is TGTGCCAGCAGCAAAGATGGCAGGGGGCCACTCTACGAGCAGTACTTC. Its protein is CASSKDGRGPLYEQYF.

The chain employs TRBV5-1 and TRBJ2-1, with a tentative D call TRBD1 (5 bases). From germline, CDR1 is SGHRS and CDR2 YFSETQ. This CDR3 is built from 14 residues. Trimming left V 3 bases short and J 7 bases short, with 14 bases between. CDR3: CASSWMEQANEQFF. The CDR3 DNA sequence: TGCGCCAGCAGCTGGATGGAACAGGCGAATGAGCAGTTCTTC.

The chain couples TRBV4-3 to TRBJ1-3; 7 positions match TRBD1. The J segment lost 0 bases and the V segment lost 3 bases, leaving 5 bases of the junction unmatched. Germline V gives CDR1 LGHNA, CDR2 YSLEER. The CDR3 loop spans 16 amino acids. The CDR3 loop is CASSHVGQLSGNTIYF. The CDR3 nucleotides read TGCGCCAGCAGCCACGTGGGACAGCTCTCTGGAAACACCATATATTTT.

In nucleotides, the CDR3 is TGTGCCAGCAGCTTAGAATACTACAATGAGCAGTTCTTC. This codes for CASSLEYYNEQFF. The chain uses TRBV11-3 and TRBJ2-1, with no clear D. Germline CDR1 SGHNT, CDR2 YENEEA. This CDR3 has 13 residues. V was trimmed by 0 bases and J by 3 bases, leaving 3 bases between them.

As DNA, the CDR3 is TGTGCCAGCAGTTCTAGACAGCCCCCCTACGAGCAGTACTTC. Translation: CASSSRQPPYEQYF. The chain carries TRBV27 and TRBJ2-7, with a weak D call TRBD1 (5 bases). CDR3 length equals 14 residues. The V end was cut by 4 bases, the J end by 2 bases, with 12 bases between. In germline, CDR1 is MNHEY, CDR2 SMNVEV (reference sequence).

The V call is TRBV9, the J call TRBJ2-3; TRBD2 is a possible D gene (6 bases). The V end lost 3 bases, the J end lost 5 bases, and 10 bases lay between the germline ends. This CDR3 comprises 13 residues. Germline loops: CDR1 SGDLS, CDR2 YYNGEE. The CDR3 DNA reads as TGTGCCAGCAGCGCTCCAGCGGGAGATACGCAGTATTTT. This codes for CASSAPAGDTQYF.

The chain carries TRBV5-4 and TRBJ2-7; TRBD1 aligns across 7 bases. Germline V gene data show CDR1 as SGHNT and CDR2 as YYREEE (reference sequence). The CDR3 is 17 residues long. With V trimmed by 1 base and J by 3 bases, 13 bases remained unmatched. The CDR3 loop is CASSLLPFRGQNYEQYF. The CDR3 DNA reads as TGTGCCAGCAGCTTGCTCCCGTTTAGGGGACAGAACTACGAGCAGTACTTC.

The chain employs TRBV9 and TRBJ2-2; D remains ambiguous. Trimming took off 3 bases at V and 5 bases at J, with 5 bases between the two ends. The CDR3 loop spans 12 amino acids. The germline CDR1 and CDR2 sequences are SGDLS and YYNGEE. CDR3 bases: TGTGCCAGCAGCGACCTAACCGGGGAGCTGTTTTTT. Amino acid sequence: CASSDLTGELFF.

This clone was seen once. The V and J genes are TRBV7-8 and TRBJ1-4; D is perhaps TRBD1 (5 bases). V was shortened by 2 bases and J by 5 bases, with 9 bases between the two germline ends. CDR1 is SGHVS, CDR2 FQNEAQ, per germline. The CDR3 is made up of 14 amino acids. In nucleotides, the CDR3 is TGTGCCAGCAGCTTAAACAGGATAAATGAAAAACTGTTTTTT. Residues: CASSLNRINEKLFF.

V usage is TRBV25-1 and J usage is TRBJ2-1; TRBD2 agrees at 10 bases. The CDR3 has 15 amino acids. Germline V CDR1 and CDR2: MGHDK, SYGVNS. Germline trimming cut 4 bases from V and 6 bases from J; bases unmatched to any gene: 6. The CDR3 reads CASSGWTSGANEQFF. CDR3 sequence (DNA): TGTGCCAGCAGTGGGTGGACTAGCGGAGCCAATGAGCAGTTCTTC.

The rearrangement joins TRBV2 to TRBJ1-1, with 10 bases aligning to TRBD1. V trimming: 6 bases; J trimming: 1 base; junction bases outside the gene matches: 8. Germline loops: CDR1 SNHLY, CDR2 FYNNEI. The CDR3 runs 16 residues. The CDR3 nucleotides are TGTGCCAGCAGCCTTCGACAGGGGGCAAGGAACACTGAAGCTTTCTTT. Amino acids: CASSLRQGARNTEAFF.

This chain joins TRBV7-2 and TRBJ2-1; 9 nucleotides line up with TRBD2. Germline V lookup: CDR1 SGHTA, CDR2 FQGNSA. Losses at the gene ends were 5 bases for V and 3 bases for J; bases not matched to a gene: 8. This CDR3 is built from 16 residues. CDR3 in DNA: TGTGCCAGCAGCCAAATAGCGGGAGTAGGCTACAATGAGCAGTTCTTC. Translation gives CASSQIAGVGYNEQFF. The variable domain in full, completed from reference TRBV7-2 and TRBJ2-1, reads GAGVSQSPSNKVTEKGKDVELRCDPISGHTALYWYRQSLGQGLEFLIYFQGNSAPDKSGLPSDRFSAERTGGSVSTLTIQRTQQEDSAVYLCASSQIAGVGYNEQFFGPGTRLTVL.

The V and J genes are TRBV7-2 and TRBJ2-1, with TRBD2 matching over 12 bases. The CDR3 totals 15 residues. V shed 5 bases, J shed 5 bases, and the junction held 4 bases outside the gene matches. The germline V gene has CDR1 SGHTA and CDR2 FQGNSA. The CDR3 region has the DNA TGTGCCAGCAGCATTAGACTAGCGGGAGACAATGAGCAGTTCTTC. This gives the protein CASSIRLAGDNEQFF.

The chain joins TRBV6-5 to TRBJ2-1; D perhaps matches TRBD1 (5 bases). Germline V lookup: CDR1 MNHEY, CDR2 SVGAGI. Trimming took 6 bases from V and 4 from J, leaving 7 bases between them. The CDR3 covers 12 residues. DNA of the CDR3: TGTGCCAGCAGCCCAGGGTACAATGAGCAGTTCTTC. Its protein product is CASSPGYNEQFF.

This chain links TRBV7-9 with TRBJ2-1; tentative D call: TRBD2 (6 bases). With 4 bases removed from V and 5 bases from J, the gap between germline ends came to 12 bases. Germline CDR1 is SEHNR and CDR2 is FQNEAQ (reference sequence). The CDR3 runs to 14 residues. As DNA, the CDR3 is TGTGCCAGCAGCTCCCAGAGGACTAACAATGAGCAGTTCTTC. Its protein is CASSSQRTNNEQFF.

This rearrangement joins TRBV4-1 to TRBJ2-3, with 12 bases identical to TRBD2. The CDR3 length is 17 residues. CDR1 MGHRA and CDR2 YSYEKL come from the germline V gene. The J segment lost 1 base and the V segment lost 0 bases, leaving 2 bases of the junction unmatched. CDR3 loop: CASSQDRLAGGTDTQYF. CDR3 sequence (DNA): TGCGCCAGCAGCCAAGATAGACTAGCGGGGGGCACAGATACGCAGTATTTT.

V usage is TRBV6-6 and J usage is TRBJ1-2, with TRBD1 identical over 7 bases. V lost 2 bases to trimming and J lost 4 bases; unmatched junction nucleotides: 4. The CDR3 runs 14 residues. CDR1 and CDR2 from the germline V gene are MNHNY and SVGAGI (reference sequence). The CDR3 DNA reads TGTGCCAGCAGTTACGTCCGGGACAGCTATGGCTACACCTTC. It codes for CASSYVRDSYGYTF.

The chain recombines TRBV30 with TRBJ2-7, with 7 nucleotides matching TRBD1. Germline assignment: CDR1 GTSNPN and CDR2 SVGIG (reference sequence). Unmatched junction bases numbered 10, after V lost 2 bases and J lost 6 bases. The CDR3 length is 14 residues. CDR3 nucleotide sequence: TGTGCCTGGAGTCCAGGACAGGACGGAGTCGAGCAGTACTTC. This codes for CAWSPGQDGVEQYF.

The chain employs TRBV7-2 and TRBJ2-7; 7 nucleotides agree with TRBD2. Germline V CDR1 and CDR2: SGHTA, FQGNSA. J was trimmed by 3 bases and V by 5 bases; bases with no gene match: 10. This CDR3 is built from 15 residues. Here the CDR3 reads CASSDGDYHRYEQYF. CDR3 coding DNA: TGTGCCAGCAGCGACGGGGACTACCACCGCTACGAGCAGTACTTC.

Only one count was recorded for this clone. V and J are TRBV13 and TRBJ2-1; 13 bases map to TRBD2. The germline V gene encodes CDR1 PRHDT and CDR2 FYEKMQ (reference sequence). The CDR3 contains 18 residues. J gave up 0 bases and V 2 bases, and 4 bases lay outside the gene matches. The CDR3, as DNA: TGTGCCAGCAGCTTAAGGGGACTAGCGGGAAGCTCCTACAATGAGCAGTTCTTC. Protein product: CASSLRGLAGSSYNEQFF. Full variable domain (remainder filled in from reference TRBV13 and TRBJ2-1): AAGVIQSPRHLIKEKRETATLKCYPIPRHDTVYWYQQGPGQDPQFLISFYEKMQSDKGSIPDRFSAQQFSDYHSELNMSSLELGDSALYFCASSLRGLAGSSYNEQFFGPGTRLTVL.

The rearrangement links TRBV5-1 to TRBJ2-7; possible D gene TRBD2, 6 bases. CDR1 and CDR2 (germline): SGHRS, YFSETQ. V was shortened by 4 bases and J by 4 bases, with 9 bases between the two germline ends. The CDR3 is 12 residues long. The CDR3 region is CASSISGYEQYF. As DNA, the CDR3 is TGCGCCAGCAGCATTAGCGGTTACGAGCAGTACTTC.

The chain couples TRBV7-9 to TRBJ1-6; D is perhaps TRBD1 (5 bases). This CDR3 spans 15 amino acids. Germline-derived CDR1 and CDR2 are SEHNR and FQNEAQ (reference sequence). V lost 0 bases to trimming and J lost 9 bases, with 12 bases between them. CDR3 coding DNA: TGTGCCAGCAGCTTAGCTGGGGAAAGGGGTTCACCCCTCCACTTT. This sequence encodes CASSLAGERGSPLHF.